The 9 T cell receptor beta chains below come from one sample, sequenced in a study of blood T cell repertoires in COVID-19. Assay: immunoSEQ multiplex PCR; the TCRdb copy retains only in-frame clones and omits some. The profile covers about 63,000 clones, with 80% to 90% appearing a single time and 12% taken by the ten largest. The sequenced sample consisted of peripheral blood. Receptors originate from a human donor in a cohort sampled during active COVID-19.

Here the CDR3 reads CASSDDRGLNEKLFF. The CDR3 coding sequence is TGTGCCAGCAGCGACGACAGGGGGCTAAATGAAAAACTGTTTTTT. The genes are TRBV7-8 and TRBJ1-4, with 10 bases matching TRBD1. The CDR3 sequence is 15 residues long. J gave up 5 bases and V 5 bases, and 5 bases lay outside the gene matches. Germline V gene lookup returns CDR1 SGHVS and CDR2 FQNEAQ.

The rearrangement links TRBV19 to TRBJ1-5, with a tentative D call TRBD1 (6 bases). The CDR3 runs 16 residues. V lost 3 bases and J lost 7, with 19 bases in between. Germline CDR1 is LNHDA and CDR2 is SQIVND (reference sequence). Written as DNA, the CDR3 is TGTGCCAGTAGTATTGTTGGAGACAGGAGAAAACAGCCCCAGCATTTT. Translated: CASSIVGDRRKQPQHF.

The CDR3 spells CASSPGLAGGRSYVLTF. Written as DNA, the CDR3 is TGTGCCAGCAGCCCCGGACTAGCGGGGGGACGGTCGTACGTCCTGACTTTC. The chain joins TRBV13 to TRBJ2-6, with 14 bases aligning to TRBD2. Germline V gene lookup returns CDR1 PRHDT and CDR2 FYEKMQ (reference sequence). The CDR3 runs 17 residues. Unmatched junction bases numbered 11, after V lost 5 bases and J lost 11 bases.

CDR3 in amino acids: CASSENLAGSNNEQFF. The CDR3 nucleotides read TGTGCCAGCAGCGAAAACCTAGCGGGGTCGAACAATGAGCAGTTCTTC. V usage is TRBV6-1 and J usage is TRBJ2-1, with TRBD2 matching 9 bases. Losses at the gene ends were 6 bases for V and 5 bases for J; bases not matched to a gene: 11. CDR1 is MNHNS, CDR2 SASEGT, per germline. This CDR3 is 16 amino acids long.

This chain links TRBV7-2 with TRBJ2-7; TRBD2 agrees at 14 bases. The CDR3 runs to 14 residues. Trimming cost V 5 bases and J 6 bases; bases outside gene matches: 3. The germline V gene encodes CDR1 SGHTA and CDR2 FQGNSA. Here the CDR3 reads CASSQGLAGVEQYF. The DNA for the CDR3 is TGTGCCAGCAGCCAGGGACTAGCGGGAGTCGAGCAGTACTTC.

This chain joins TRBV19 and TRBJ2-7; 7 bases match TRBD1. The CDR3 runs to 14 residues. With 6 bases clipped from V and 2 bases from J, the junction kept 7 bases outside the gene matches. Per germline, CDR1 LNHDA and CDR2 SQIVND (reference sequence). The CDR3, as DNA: TGTGCCAGTAGCGACAGGGCCAAAACCTACGAGCAGTACTTC. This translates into CASSDRAKTYEQYF.

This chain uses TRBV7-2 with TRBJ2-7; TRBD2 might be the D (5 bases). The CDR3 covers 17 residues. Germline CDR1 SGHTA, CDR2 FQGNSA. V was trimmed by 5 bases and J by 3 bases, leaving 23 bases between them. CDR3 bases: TGTGCCAGCAGCCCGCCCCCTAGCATCCGCACTCTCTACGAGCAGTACTTC. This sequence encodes CASSPPPSIRTLYEQYF.

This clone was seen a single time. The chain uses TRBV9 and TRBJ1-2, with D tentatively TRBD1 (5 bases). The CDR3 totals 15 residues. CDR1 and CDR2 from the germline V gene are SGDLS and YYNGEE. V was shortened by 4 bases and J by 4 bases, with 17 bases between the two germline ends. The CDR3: CASSPSSGGGYGYTF. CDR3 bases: TGTGCCAGCAGCCCCTCCTCGGGGGGTGGCTATGGCTACACCTTC.

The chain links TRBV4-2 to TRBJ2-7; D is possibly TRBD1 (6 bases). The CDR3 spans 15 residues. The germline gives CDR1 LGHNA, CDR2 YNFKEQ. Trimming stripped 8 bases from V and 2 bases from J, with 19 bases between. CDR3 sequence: CASSTGQNTPYEQYF. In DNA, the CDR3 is TGTGCCAGCTCAACAGGACAGAACACTCCCTACGAGCAGTACTTC.